These T cell receptor beta chains were read from a single sample in a study of human T cells and chemical hapten exposure. TCRdb processed the RACE reads anew with MiXCR; each CDR3 protein has one entry. The sample shows 90,000 or so distinct CDR3 sequences, 8% to 11% of them seen only once. The sample in question was whole blood, obtained in connection with sensitization to the hapten diphenylcyclopropenone (DPC). The receptors come from a man aged 35-49 years with alopecia areata. Some clones in this sample may be carry-over from other donors' samples. The CDR3 runs from the conserved cysteine through the conserved F or W. The D gene is left open where the match is weak. Expanded clones are given a class, and other clones once, few, many or no size at all.

>TRBV27|.|.|TRBJ2-7
CASSFVGGQYEQYF
TGTGCCAGCAGTTTCGTGGGTGGTCAGTACGAGCAGTACTTC
>TRBV4-1|.|.|TRBJ1-6
CASSQLAGIGNSPLHF
TGCGCCAGCAGCCAGCTCGCGGGTATCGGTAATTCACCCCTCCACTTT
>TRBV7-9|TRBD1|few|TRBJ1-4
CASSPDRVNEKLFF
TGTGCCAGCAGCCCGGACAGGGTTAATGAAAAACTGTTTTTT
>TRBV6-2/TRBV6-3|TRBD2|.|TRBJ2-1
CVSSYSPLYRAGGPSNEQFF
TGTGTCAGCAGTTACTCACCCCTCTATCGAGCGGGAGGGCCGTCCAATGAGCAGTTCTTC
>TRBV5-1|.|many|TRBJ1-1
CASSITGITEAFF
TGCGCCAGCAGCATAACAGGGATCACTGAAGCTTTCTTT
>TRBV20-1|.|few|TRBJ1-2
CSASLLTGYGYTF
TGCAGTGCTAGTTTGTTGACAGGATATGGCTACACCTTC
>TRBV29-1|.|many|TRBJ2-6
CSVEAETSGANVLTF
TGCAGCGTTGAAGCCGAAACCTCTGGGGCCAACGTCCTGACTTTC
>TRBV5-8|.|many|TRBJ1-5
CASSFYTASYSNQPQHF
TGTGCCAGCAGCTTTTATACAGCCTCATATAGCAATCAGCCCCAGCATTTT
>TRBV7-9|.|few|TRBJ2-3
CASSLMSADTQYF
TGTGCCAGCAGCTTAATGTCCGCAGATACGCAGTATTTT
>TRBV25-1|TRBD2|.|TRBJ2-5
CASSEGAGTYQETQYF
TGTGCCAGCAGTGAAGGAGCGGGAACGTACCAAGAGACCCAGTACTTC
>TRBV5-1|TRBD2|few|TRBJ2-2
CASSLALLAGGANTGELFF
TGCGCCAGCAGCTTGGCCTTACTAGCGGGAGGGGCGAACACCGGGGAGCTGTTTTTT
>TRBV12-3/TRBV12-4|.|few|TRBJ1-1
CASSLQLKDTEAFF
TGTGCCAGCAGCCTCCAGCTTAAGGACACTGAAGCTTTCTTT
>TRBV14|.|many|TRBJ1-1
CASSHRGRNTEAFF
TGTGCCAGCAGCCACAGAGGACGGAACACTGAAGCTTTCTTT
>TRBV6-4|TRBD1|.|TRBJ2-3
CASSDSTGGADTQYF
TGTGCCAGCAGTGACTCGACAGGGGGCGCAGATACGCAGTATTTT
>TRBV5-1|TRBD1|many|TRBJ2-6
CASSLWTGGSGANVLTF
TGCGCCAGCAGCCTTTGGACAGGGGGGTCTGGGGCCAACGTCCTGACTTTC
>TRBV3-1|TRBD2|few|TRBJ2-2
CASSQDGRREGRGTGELFF
TGTGCCAGCAGCCAAGATGGTCGGCGGGAGGGCCGTGGCACCGGGGAGCTGTTTTTT
>TRBV7-6|.|few|TRBJ2-7
CASSLASRNEQYF
TGTGCCAGCAGCTTAGCCAGTAGGAACGAGCAGTACTTC
>TRBV5-6|TRBD1|.|TRBJ2-6
CASSLQGRHSGANVLTF
TGTGCCAGCAGCTTACAGGGGCGGCACTCTGGGGCCAACGTCCTGACTTTC
>TRBV6-2/TRBV6-3|.|.|TRBJ2-3
CASSYSQAGGPDTQYF
TGTGCCAGCAGTTACTCTCAAGCAGGAGGGCCAGATACGCAGTATTTT
>TRBV7-3|.|.|TRBJ2-5
CASSPRDGRGQETQYF
TGTGCCAGCAGCCCAAGGGACGGGAGAGGGCAAGAGACCCAGTACTTC
>TRBV6-2/TRBV6-3|.|.|TRBJ1-3
CASRPGHLIIAPSF
TGTGCCAGCAGACCCGGACACCTGATCATAGCACCTTCCTTT
>TRBV14|.|.|TRBJ2-5
CASSPSAETQYF
TGTGCCAGCAGCCCATCAGCAGAGACCCAGTACTTC
>TRBV28|TRBD1|.|TRBJ2-2
CASRGQGYGELFF
TGTGCCAGCAGAGGACAGGGGTACGGGGAGCTGTTTTTT
>TRBV19|.|many|TRBJ1-2
CASSIDLLARGGRNYGYTF
TGTGCCAGTAGTATAGATCTGTTGGCCCGGGGGGGACGTAACTATGGCTACACCTTC
>TRBV14|.|few|TRBJ2-5
CASSPGPRKETQYF
TGTGCCAGCAGCCCGGGCCCCAGGAAAGAGACCCAGTACTTC